The T cell receptor (beta chain) described here comes from a study of blood T cell repertoires in COVID-19. Study details: The United States, Italy and Spain provided the acute and convalescent COVID-19 samples. PBMCs, B-cell-depleted T cells, or T cells provided the cDNA or gDNA that made up the material.

Per the authors' pipeline: Amplification of reference gene primers provided the estimated nucleated cell counts. The table came from immunoSEQ multiplex PCR; TCRdb's copy has only in-frame clones and leaves some out. V, J and clone size were drawn from that table, and D and trimming were deduced from the DNA. The profile shows some 240,000 clones, approximately 80% of them singletons. CDR3 length: 14 residues. The V end lost 7 bases, the J end lost 9 bases, and 16 bases lay between the germline ends. Germline-derived CDR1 and CDR2 are SNHLY and FYNNEI. J is TRBJ1-6 and V is TRBV2; TRBD1 might be the D (6 bases). The sequence derives from an elderly woman with acute or convalescent COVID-19. The sequencing input was peripheral blood. The chain's CDR3 is CASNLYRDGSPLHF. CDR3 in DNA: TGTGCCAGCAACTTGTACAGGGACGGTTCACCCCTCCACTTT.